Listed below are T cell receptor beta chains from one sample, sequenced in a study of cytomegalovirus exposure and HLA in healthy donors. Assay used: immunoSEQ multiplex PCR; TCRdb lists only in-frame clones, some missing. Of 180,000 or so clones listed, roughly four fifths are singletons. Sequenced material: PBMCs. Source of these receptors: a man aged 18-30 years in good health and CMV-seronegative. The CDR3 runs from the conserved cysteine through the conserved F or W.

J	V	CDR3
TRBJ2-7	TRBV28	CASSFAPEEQYF
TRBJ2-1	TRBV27	CASSLALRDEQFF
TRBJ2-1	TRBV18	CASSPLQRGIYNEQFF
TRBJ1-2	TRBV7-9	CASSYQSPNYGYTF
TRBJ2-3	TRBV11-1	CASSSGTSDHTDTQYF
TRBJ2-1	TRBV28	CASVGGDREYGEQFF
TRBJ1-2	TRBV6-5	CASSYSFGLPYTF
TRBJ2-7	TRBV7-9	CASSRHDEGLEQYF
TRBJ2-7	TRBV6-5	CASSVTGMKNEQYF
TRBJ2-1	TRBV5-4	CASSLGGGRDSYNEQFF